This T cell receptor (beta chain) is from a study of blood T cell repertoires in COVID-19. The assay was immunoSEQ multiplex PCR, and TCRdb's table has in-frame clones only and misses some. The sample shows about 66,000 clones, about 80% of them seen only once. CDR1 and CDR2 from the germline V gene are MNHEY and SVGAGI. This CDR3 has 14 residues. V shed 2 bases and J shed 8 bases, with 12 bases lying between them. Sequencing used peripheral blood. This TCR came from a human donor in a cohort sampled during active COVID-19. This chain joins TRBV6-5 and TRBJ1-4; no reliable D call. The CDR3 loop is CASSYGHQREKLFF. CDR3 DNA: TGTGCCAGCAGTTACGGTCATCAACGGGAAAAACTGTTTTTT.